This T cell receptor (beta chain) was profiled in a study of OX40 agonist ivuxolimab in advanced cancers. Findings and caveats of the study: Within 6 weeks, CD4+ and CD8+ blood T cells expanded clonally at 0.1 to 3.0 mg/kg. Several nonresponders also turned out to have low normalized T-cell clonal expansion.

With autoimmune disease history or systemic immunosuppression, patients were excluded. In germline, CDR1 is LGHNA, CDR2 YSLEER. This CDR3 contains 15 residues. V was pared by 4 bases and J by 5 bases, with 7 bases of the junction left unmatched. Assay used: immunoSEQ multiplex PCR; TCRdb lists only in-frame clones, some missing. The table shows about 96,000 clones, with about 90% occurring only once. Worth noting for this clone: As yet, its antigen is unknown.

Sample: CD4+ or CD8+ T cells sorted from blood, taken in a trial of the OX40 agonist ivuxolimab. This clonotype originated in an adult with an advanced solid tumor such as melanoma, head and neck, liver or kidney cancer. The chain uses TRBV4-3 and TRBJ2-2, with 7 nucleotides matching TRBD2. CDR3 sequence reads: CASSLRAGLTGELFF. CDR3 bases: TGCGCCAGCAGCCTAAGAGCGGGATTAACCGGGGAGCTGTTTTTT.